This T cell receptor beta chain was documented in a study of monozygotic twins with cystic fibrosis. The study, taken as a whole, reports: In this small cohort, shared CDR3 numbers showed no association with age, concordance or disease severity. Monozygotic CF twins shared more identical nucleotide clonotypes than unrelated patients.

Produced via immunoSEQ multiplex PCR; TCRdb's table is partial and in-frame only. The data contain about 9,500 clones, roughly 98% of them singletons. Of note for this clone: Its antigen is unknown.

This TCR was sampled from a girl aged 2 to 9 with cystic fibrosis. Sample: blood.

The DNA for the CDR3 is TGTGCCAACATCCCGGGACTAGCGGATCGGTGGGTTAGGGGGGAGCTGTTTTTT. Its protein is CANIPGLADRWVRGELFF. The chain employs TRBV10-3 and TRBJ2-2, with 11 bases identical to TRBD2. The V and J ends lost 10 bases and 8 bases, in that order; junction bases with no gene match: 21. Germline V gives CDR1 ENHRY, CDR2 SYGVKD. CDR3 length equals 18 residues.